This T cell receptor (beta chain) was identified during a study of blood T cell repertoires in COVID-19. Study context: Acute and convalescent COVID-19 specimens originated in the United States, Italy and Spain.

Seattle researchers signed up patients amid active infection and tracked them longitudinally. Trimming took 4 bases from V and 4 from J, leaving 15 bases between them. CDR3 length: 15 residues. CDR1 KGHDR and CDR2 SFDVKD come from the germline V gene. This clone was observed once. In the original workflow: Amplification from reference gene primers served as the basis for estimated nucleated cell counts. The data were produced by immunoSEQ multiplex PCR, yet TCRdb's version contains in-frame clones alone and is incomplete. Clone size and V and J calls were adopted from that table, with D and trimming inferred from the DNA. The repertoire holds 200,000 to 250,000 clones, with about 83% as singletons.

The rearrangement joins TRBV24-1 to TRBJ2-5; perhaps TRBD2 as D (6 bases). The sequence was obtained from a woman aged 80 or over with COVID-19, enrolled during active disease. Sequenced input: peripheral blood. The CDR3 DNA reads TGTGCCACCAGTGAATGGACTAAAGAGAGAGAGACCCAGTACTTC. Translated: CATSEWTKERETQYF.